This entry concerns a single T cell receptor (beta chain). Germline CDR1 MNHEY, CDR2 SMNVEV (reference sequence). Trimming left V 4 bases short and J 5 bases short, with 17 bases between. The CDR3 runs 15 residues. The entry originates in a study of blood T cell repertoires in COVID-19. Across the study: COVID-19 samples collected from the United States, Italy and Spain covered acute and convalescent phases. In each case, the material was cDNA or gDNA derived from T cells, B-cell-depleted T cells, or PBMCs.

In the study's own analysis: Estimates of nucleated cell counts were drawn from the amplification of reference gene primers. Only in-frame clones appear in the TCRdb table, and some are missing; sequencing was by immunoSEQ multiplex PCR. V and J calls plus clone size are reproduced from that table; the DNA served to infer D and trimming. The profile shows about 280,000 clones, around 89% of them singletons. The sample taken for sequencing was peripheral blood. This sequence joins TRBV27 and TRBJ1-2, with D possibly matching TRBD1 (6 bases). This TCR was recovered from a man in his forties with acute or convalescent COVID-19. DNA of the CDR3: TGTGCCAGCAGTTCCTCACAGGGACGTGGTTATGGCTACACCTTC. This translates into CASSSSQGRGYGYTF.